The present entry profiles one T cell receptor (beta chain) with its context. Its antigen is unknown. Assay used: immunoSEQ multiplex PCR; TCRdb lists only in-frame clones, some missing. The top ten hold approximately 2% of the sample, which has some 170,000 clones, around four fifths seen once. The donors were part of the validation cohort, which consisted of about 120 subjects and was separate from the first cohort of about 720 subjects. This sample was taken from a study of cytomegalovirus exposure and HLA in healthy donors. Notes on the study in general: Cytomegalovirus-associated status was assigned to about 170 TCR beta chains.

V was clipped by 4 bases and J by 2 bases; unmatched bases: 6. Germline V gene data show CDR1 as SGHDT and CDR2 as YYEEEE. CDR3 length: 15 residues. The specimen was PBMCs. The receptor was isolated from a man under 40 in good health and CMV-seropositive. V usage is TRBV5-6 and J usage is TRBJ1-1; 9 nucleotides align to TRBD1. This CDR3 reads CASSTPGQGNTEAFF. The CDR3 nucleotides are TGTGCCAGCAGCACTCCGGGACAGGGAAACACTGAAGCTTTCTTT.